This record concerns one TCR beta chain sequence. The target antigen is unknown. CDR1 and CDR2 (germline): SGDLS, YYNGEE. The junction had 11 bases not matched to a gene; V was cut back by 4 bases and J by 5 bases. CDR3 length: 17 amino acids. The data derive from a study of shared clonotypes between healthy human individuals. It was CD45RO-negative cells, positively selected for CCR7, that made up naive CD8 cells, with terminally differentiated effector memory CD45RA+ cells excluded. Everyone who donated was a Caucasian adult who lived in Nashville, Tennessee. This table comes from immunoSEQ multiplex PCR, and its TCRdb copy is limited to in-frame clones, with some not included. The sample records roughly 590,000 clones, over 95% being singletons. The study, taken as a whole, reports: Clonotypes that were shared across a handful of donors made up roughly 5% of naive CD4 clonotypes. Estimated richness values were generally larger in naive subsets than in memory subsets.

The V call is TRBV9, the J call TRBJ2-2, with TRBD2 matching over 10 bases. This clonotype was obtained from a woman aged 25-40 years in good health. Sequenced sample: naive CD8+ T cells sorted from blood. CDR3 loop: CASSSGLAGEGTGELFF. The CDR3 region has the DNA TGTGCCAGCAGCTCGGGGCTAGCGGGAGAAGGAACCGGGGAGCTGTTTTTT.